This TCR beta chain stems from a study of blood T cell repertoires in COVID-19. Study as a whole: Samples representing acute and convalescent COVID-19 were sourced from the United States, Italy and Spain.

Enrollment of patients from Seattle took place during active infection, with longitudinal follow-up. Original methodology: By means of reference gene primer amplification, nucleated cell counts were estimated. Produced via immunoSEQ multiplex PCR; TCRdb's table is partial and in-frame only. That table is the source of V, J and clone size, and D and trimming were worked out from the DNA. The sample has 150,000 to 200,000 clones, 83% seen once. The source material was peripheral blood. The source is a woman aged 70-85 years with COVID-19, enrolled during active disease.

The CDR3: CASSRLGGEVTEAFF. The CDR3 DNA reads TGTGCCAGCAGCCGCCTGGGGGGTGAGGTCACTGAAGCTTTCTTT. The chain couples TRBV5-5 to TRBJ1-1; tentative D call: TRBD1 (5 bases). Trimming stripped 4 bases from V and 4 bases from J, with 17 bases between. Germline V gene sequence: CDR1 SGHKS, CDR2 YYEKEE (reference sequence). The CDR3 is made up of 15 amino acids.